A single sample gave rise to the 12 T cell receptor beta chains below, sequenced in a study of graft-versus-host responses after intestinal transplantation. Produced via immunoSEQ multiplex PCR; TCRdb's table is partial and in-frame only. The sample yields about 88,000 clones, around 90% seen once. These receptors have no identified antigens. Sequencing was performed on unstimulated CD4+ T cells sorted from spleen or lymph node cells, taken before intestinal transplant. The receptor source for this set is a human donor who received an intestinal transplant.

Regarding this clone: The conserved final phenylalanine or tryptophan is absent from the CDR3, which likely points to a read error. The V and J genes are TRBV6-5 and TRBJ1-1; possibly TRBD1 for D (5 bases). CDR1 MNHEY and CDR2 SVGAGI come from the germline V gene. V lost 0 bases and J lost 0, with 8 bases in between. The CDR3 runs to 15 residues. CDR3 protein: CASSYSSGMNTEAFL. The CDR3, as DNA: TGTGCCAGCAGTTACTCGTCAGGGATGAACACTGAAGCTTTCCTT.

The CDR3 region is CASSPGPGTGNTGELFF. CDR3 coding DNA: TGTGCCAGCAGCCCGGGGCCCGGGACAGGGAACACCGGGGAGCTGTTTTTT. The chain carries TRBV7-9 and TRBJ2-2; TRBD1 aligns across 8 bases. V dropped 5 bases and J dropped 1; count of bases not matched to a gene: 9. This CDR3 spans 17 amino acids. CDR1 and CDR2 from the germline V gene are SEHNR and FQNEAQ (reference sequence).

The chain joins TRBV18 to TRBJ1-2, with 7 bases aligning to TRBD1. Germline values: CDR1 KGHSH, CDR2 LQKENI. CDR3 size: 14 residues. Trimming took 2 bases from V and 8 from J; bases not matched to a gene: 8. For the CDR3, the DNA is TGTGCCAGCTCACCAGCAGACAGGGTGGGAGGCTACACCTTC. It encodes CASSPADRVGGYTF.

The V gene is TRBV29-1, the J gene TRBJ1-2, with D perhaps matching TRBD1 (6 bases). Trimming shortened V by 3 bases and J by 3 bases, and 23 bases separated the two germline ends. The CDR3 has 17 amino acids. Looked up from germline, CDR1 is SQVTM and CDR2 is ANQGSEA. Here the CDR3 reads CSVDLQASTGGDYGYTF. The CDR3 nucleotides read TGCAGCGTTGACCTACAGGCCTCGACAGGTGGGGACTATGGCTACACCTTC. The full variable domain, in which reference TRBV29-1 and TRBJ1-2 provide the parts outside the CDR3, is SAVISQKPSRDICQRGTSLTIQCQVDSQVTMMFWYRQQPGQSLTLIATANQGSEATYESGFVIDKFPISRPNLTFSTLTVSNMSPEDSSIYLCSVDLQASTGGDYGYTFGSGTRLTVV.

Here the CDR3 reads CASSPPLCDTEAFF. The CDR3 coding sequence is TGTGCCAGCAGCCCCCCCTTGTGTGACACTGAAGCTTTCTTT. This sequence joins TRBV28 and TRBJ1-1; no reliable D call. Looked up from germline, CDR1 is MDHEN and CDR2 is SYDVKM. V dropped 6 bases and J dropped 3 bases, with 14 bases sitting between them. The CDR3 totals 14 residues.

The V and J genes are TRBV6-5 and TRBJ2-5, with D possibly being TRBD1 (7 bases). V lost 4 bases, J lost 5 bases, and 17 bases lay in between. The CDR3 spans 15 residues. CDR1 and CDR2 (germline): MNHEY, SVGAGI. This CDR3 reads CASSSNARGVETQYF. Written as DNA, the CDR3 is TGTGCCAGCAGTTCCAACGCCAGGGGGGTTGAGACCCAGTACTTC.

This chain joins TRBV7-3 and TRBJ2-5, with 8 nucleotides matching TRBD2. This CDR3 is 13 amino acids long. V lost 5 bases to trimming and J lost 5 bases; unmatched junction nucleotides: 4. Germline CDR1 SGHTA, CDR2 FQGTGA. As DNA, the CDR3 is TGTGCCAGCAGCCCCGGGGGGGCGGAGACCCAGTACTTC. Its translation is CASSPGGAETQYF.

This clone was detected once. V gene TRBV5-8 combines with J gene TRBJ1-1; the D gene is possibly TRBD1 (5 bases). The CDR3 loop spans 11 amino acids. Germline values: CDR1 SGHTS, CDR2 YDEGEE. V lost 2 bases and J lost 11, with 10 bases in between. In DNA, the CDR3 is TGTGCCAGCAGCTTAGGAGGGGCGGCTTTCTTT. It codes for CASSLGGAAFF.

The gene calls are TRBV19 and TRBJ1-1, with 10 bases that match TRBD1. Germline assignment: CDR1 LNHDA and CDR2 SQIVND (reference sequence). Trimming cost V 7 bases and J 0 bases; bases outside gene matches: 5. The CDR3 is 15 residues long. This CDR3 reads CASKGTGALNTEAFF. The CDR3 nucleotides are TGTGCCAGTAAGGGGACAGGGGCTTTGAACACTGAAGCTTTCTTT. Full variable domain (missing parts from reference TRBV19 and TRBJ1-1): DGGITQSPKYLFRKEGQNVTLSCEQNLNHDAMYWYRQDPGQGLRLIYYSQIVNDFQKGDIAEGYSVSREKKESFPLTVTSAQKNPTAFYLCASKGTGALNTEAFFGQGTRLTVV.

This chain joins TRBV7-3 and TRBJ1-2; D may be TRBD1 (6 bases). There are 13 residues in the CDR3. The germline V gene encodes CDR1 SGHTA and CDR2 FQGTGA. V dropped 5 bases and J dropped 4 bases, with 11 bases sitting between them. The CDR3 here is CASSPGEIYGYTF. The CDR3 DNA sequence: TGTGCCAGCAGCCCAGGGGAAATCTATGGCTACACCTTC.

The rearrangement uses TRBV5-1 and TRBJ2-1, with TRBD2 identical over 11 bases. The CDR3 runs to 14 residues. V lost 6 bases and J lost 3; bases outside the gene matches: 2. Germline CDR1 reads SGHRS; CDR2 reads YFSETQ. The CDR3 bases are TGCGCCAGCACAGGACTAGCGGGCTACAATGAGCAGTTCTTC. Translating it yields CASTGLAGYNEQFF.

The chain couples TRBV6-5 to TRBJ1-4; D gene uncertain. The germline V and J ends were trimmed by 5 bases and 4 bases, with 11 bases remaining between them. The CDR3 is 14 residues long. Germline V gives CDR1 MNHEY, CDR2 SVGAGI. Here the CDR3 DNA reads TGTGCCAGCAGTCCCCGGGGAGTTAATGAAAAACTGTTTTTT. It yields the protein CASSPRGVNEKLFF.